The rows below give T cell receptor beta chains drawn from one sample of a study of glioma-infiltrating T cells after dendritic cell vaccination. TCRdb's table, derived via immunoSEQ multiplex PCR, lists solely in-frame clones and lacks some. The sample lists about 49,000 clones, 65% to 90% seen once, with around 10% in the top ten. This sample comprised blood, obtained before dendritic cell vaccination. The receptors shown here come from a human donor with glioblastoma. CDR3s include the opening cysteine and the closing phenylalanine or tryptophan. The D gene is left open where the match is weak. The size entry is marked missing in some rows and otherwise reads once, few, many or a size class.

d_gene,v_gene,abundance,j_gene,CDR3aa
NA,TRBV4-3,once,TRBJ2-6,CASSQVGSGANVLTF
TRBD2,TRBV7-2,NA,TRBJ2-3,CASSLGTSSTLSTDTQYF
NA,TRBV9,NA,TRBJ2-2,CASNPAGGIVTGELFF
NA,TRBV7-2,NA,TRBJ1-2,CASSPLGQWGYGYTF
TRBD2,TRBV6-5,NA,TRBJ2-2,CASSIAGVVTGELFF
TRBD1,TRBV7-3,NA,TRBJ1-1,CASSSTGAREAFF
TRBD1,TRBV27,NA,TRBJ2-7,CASSPATGGAYEQYF
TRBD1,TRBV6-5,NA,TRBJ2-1,CASSRTGNEQFF
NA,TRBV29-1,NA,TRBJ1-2,CSVEGRTGGYTF
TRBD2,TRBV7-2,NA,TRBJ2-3,CASSPTGTSGRKQYF
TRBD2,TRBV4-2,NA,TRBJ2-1,CASSHGTSANEQFF
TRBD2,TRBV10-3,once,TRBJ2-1,CAIRTRTREFF
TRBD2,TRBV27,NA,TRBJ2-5,CASSFYGLAEQETQYF
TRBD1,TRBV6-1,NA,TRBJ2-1,CASRVDRGTPNEQFF
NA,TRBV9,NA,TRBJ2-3,CASSEGGRESTDTQYF
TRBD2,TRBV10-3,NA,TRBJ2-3,CAITPWGGVSTDTQYF
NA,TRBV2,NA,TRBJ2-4,CASSSLQRLAKNIQYF
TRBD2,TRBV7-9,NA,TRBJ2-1,CASSPTTSVSYNEQFF
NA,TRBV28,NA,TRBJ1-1,CASSSNQAQGMDTEAFF
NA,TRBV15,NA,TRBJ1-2,CATSTGPNYGYTF